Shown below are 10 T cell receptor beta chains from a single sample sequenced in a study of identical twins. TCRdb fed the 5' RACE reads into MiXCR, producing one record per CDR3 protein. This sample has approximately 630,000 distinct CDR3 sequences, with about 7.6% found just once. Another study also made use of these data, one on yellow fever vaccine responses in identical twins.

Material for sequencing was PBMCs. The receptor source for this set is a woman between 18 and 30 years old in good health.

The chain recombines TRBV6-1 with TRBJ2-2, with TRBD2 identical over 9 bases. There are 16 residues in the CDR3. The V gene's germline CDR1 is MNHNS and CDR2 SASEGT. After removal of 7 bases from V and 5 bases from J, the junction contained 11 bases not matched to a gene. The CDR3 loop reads CASKGVGLAGTGELFF. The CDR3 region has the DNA TGTGCCAGCAAGGGAGTAGGGCTAGCGGGAACCGGGGAGCTGTTTTTT.

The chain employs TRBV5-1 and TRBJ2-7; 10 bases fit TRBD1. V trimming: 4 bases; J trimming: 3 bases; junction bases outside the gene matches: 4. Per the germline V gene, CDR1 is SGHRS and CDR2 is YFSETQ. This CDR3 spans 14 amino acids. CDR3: CASSIRTGGYEQYF. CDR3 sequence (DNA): TGCGCCAGCAGCATTCGGACAGGGGGCTACGAGCAGTACTTC.

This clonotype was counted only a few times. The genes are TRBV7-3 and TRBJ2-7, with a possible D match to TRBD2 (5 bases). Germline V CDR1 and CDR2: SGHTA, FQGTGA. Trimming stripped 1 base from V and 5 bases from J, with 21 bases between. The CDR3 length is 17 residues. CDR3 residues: CASSLKGTEDRRNEQYF. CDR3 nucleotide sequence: TGTGCCAGCAGCTTAAAGGGCACGGAGGACCGGAGGAACGAGCAGTACTTC. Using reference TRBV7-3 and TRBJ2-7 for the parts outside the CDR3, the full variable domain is GAGVSQTPSNKVTEKGKYVELRCDPISGHTALYWYRQSLGQGPEFLIYFQGTGAADDSGLPNDRFFAVRPEGSVSTLKIQRTERGDSAVYLCASSLKGTEDRRNEQYFGPGTRLTVT.

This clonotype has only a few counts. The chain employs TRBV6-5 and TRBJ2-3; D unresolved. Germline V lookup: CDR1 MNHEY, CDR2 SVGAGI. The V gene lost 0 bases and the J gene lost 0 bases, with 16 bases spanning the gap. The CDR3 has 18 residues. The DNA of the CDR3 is TGTGCCAGCAGTTACTCTGGTGGAGCGTACCCTAGCACAGATACGCAGTATTTT. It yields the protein CASSYSGGAYPSTDTQYF.

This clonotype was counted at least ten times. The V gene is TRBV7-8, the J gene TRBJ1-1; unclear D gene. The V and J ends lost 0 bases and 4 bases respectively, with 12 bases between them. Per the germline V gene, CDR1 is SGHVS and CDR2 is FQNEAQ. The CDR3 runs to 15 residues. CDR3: CASSLASAGSTEAFF. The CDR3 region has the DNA TGTGCCAGCAGCTTAGCCTCGGCTGGGAGCACTGAAGCTTTCTTT.

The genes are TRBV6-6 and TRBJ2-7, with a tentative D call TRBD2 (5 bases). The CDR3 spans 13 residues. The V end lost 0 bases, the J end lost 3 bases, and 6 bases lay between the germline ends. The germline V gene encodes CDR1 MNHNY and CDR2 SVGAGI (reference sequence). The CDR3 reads CASSYSGNYEQYF. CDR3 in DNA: TGTGCCAGCAGTTACTCCGGGAACTACGAGCAGTACTTC.

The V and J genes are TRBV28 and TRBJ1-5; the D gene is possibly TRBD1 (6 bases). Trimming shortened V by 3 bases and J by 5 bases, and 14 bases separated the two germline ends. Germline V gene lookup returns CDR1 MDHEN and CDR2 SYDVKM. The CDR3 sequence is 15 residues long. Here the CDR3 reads CASSLEGGAYQPQHF. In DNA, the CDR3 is TGTGCCAGCAGTTTGGAGGGGGGCGCCTATCAGCCCCAGCATTTT.

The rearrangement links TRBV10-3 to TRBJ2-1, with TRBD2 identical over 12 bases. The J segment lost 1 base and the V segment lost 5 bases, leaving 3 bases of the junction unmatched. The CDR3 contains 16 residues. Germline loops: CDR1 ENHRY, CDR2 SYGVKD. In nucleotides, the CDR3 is TGTGCCATCAGTACTAGCGGGGGGCCTTCCTACAATGAGCAGTTCTTC. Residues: CAISTSGGPSYNEQFF.

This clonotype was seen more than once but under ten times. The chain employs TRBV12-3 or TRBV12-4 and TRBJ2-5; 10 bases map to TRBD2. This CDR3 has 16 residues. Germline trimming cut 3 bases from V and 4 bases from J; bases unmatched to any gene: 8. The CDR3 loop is CASSFLEAGGGETQYF. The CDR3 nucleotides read TGTGCCAGCAGTTTTCTTGAAGCGGGAGGGGGAGAGACCCAGTACTTC.

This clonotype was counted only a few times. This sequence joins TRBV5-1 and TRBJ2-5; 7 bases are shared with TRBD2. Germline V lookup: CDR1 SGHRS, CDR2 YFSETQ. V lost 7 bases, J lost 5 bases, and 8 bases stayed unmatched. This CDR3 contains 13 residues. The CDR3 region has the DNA TGCGCCAGCTGGGAGACTAGCCGGGAGACCCAGTACTTC. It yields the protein CASWETSRETQYF.